Shown below are 15 T cell receptor beta chains from a single sample sequenced in a study of blood T cell repertoires in COVID-19. Produced via immunoSEQ multiplex PCR; TCRdb's table is partial and in-frame only. The sample includes 50,000 to 65,000 clones, roughly 80% of them seen just once. Source material: peripheral blood. The receptors shown here come from a man aged 55 to 70 with COVID-19, enrolled during active disease.

V gene TRBV7-9 combines with J gene TRBJ1-1; a possible D gene is TRBD1 (5 bases). Germline V gene sequence: CDR1 SEHNR, CDR2 FQNEAQ (reference sequence). This CDR3 has 15 amino acids. Trimming shortened V by 3 bases and J by 0 bases, and 11 bases separated the two germline ends. The CDR3 protein is CASSFRGDLNTEAFF. CDR3 nucleotides: TGTGCCAGCAGCTTTCGGGGGGATTTGAACACTGAAGCTTTCTTT.

The rearrangement joins TRBV18 to TRBJ2-7; perhaps TRBD1 as D (6 bases). The V and J ends lost 3 bases and 2 bases respectively, with 11 bases between them. Looked up from germline, CDR1 is KGHSH and CDR2 is LQKENI. The CDR3 extends over 14 amino acids. The CDR3 DNA follows: TGTGCCAGCTCACCTTCTTGGGACACCTACGAGCAGTACTTC. This encodes CASSPSWDTYEQYF.

On this clone: A read error may account for a junction end that differs from germline. This rearrangement joins TRBV11-2 to TRBJ1-6; D is undetermined. CDR3 size: 15 residues. In germline, CDR1 is SGHAT, CDR2 FQNNGV. DNA of the CDR3: TGTGCCAGCAGCATAGAGAGCTCCTATAATTCACCCCTCCACTTT. Residues: CASSIESSYNSPLHF.

The rearrangement uses TRBV20-1 and TRBJ1-5; D uncertain. V lost 3 bases to trimming and J lost 4 bases, with 10 bases between them. This CDR3 has 13 amino acids. The germline gives CDR1 DFQATT, CDR2 SNEGSKA (reference sequence). The CDR3 loop reads CSASVGRNQPQHF. DNA for the CDR3: TGCAGTGCTAGTGTGGGGAGAAATCAGCCCCAGCATTTT.

This chain uses TRBV18 with TRBJ1-2; no clear D. The CDR3 loop spans 16 amino acids. The germline gives CDR1 KGHSH, CDR2 LQKENI. Trimming stripped 3 bases from V and 1 base from J, with 15 bases between. CDR3 nucleotides: TGTGCCAGCTCACCCGGATCCGGGGTGCATAACTATGGCTACACCTTC. Amino acid sequence: CASSPGSGVHNYGYTF.

The rearrangement links TRBV9 to TRBJ1-4; 7 bases are shared with TRBD1. Trimming at V came to 2 bases and at J to 6 bases, leaving 7 bases not matched to a gene. The germline V gene has CDR1 SGDLS and CDR2 YYNGEE. There are 15 residues in the CDR3. In DNA, the CDR3 is TGTGCCAGCAGCGTTACCGGGACAGTCGATGAAAAACTGTTTTTT. It yields the protein CASSVTGTVDEKLFF.

The chain employs TRBV2 and TRBJ2-1; 13 nucleotides match TRBD2. The CDR3 length is 18 residues. After removal of 5 bases from V and 0 bases from J, the junction contained 7 bases not matched to a gene. The germline CDR1 and CDR2 sequences are SNHLY and FYNNEI. CDR3 nucleotide sequence: TGTGCCAGCAGTATGACTAGCGGGGGGTCCCTCTCCTACAATGAGCAGTTCTTC. Residues: CASSMTSGGSLSYNEQFF.

The chain joins TRBV5-4 to TRBJ2-1, with TRBD2 identical over 7 bases. After removal of 3 bases from V and 7 bases from J, the junction contained 1 base not matched to a gene. This CDR3 is 12 amino acids long. From germline, CDR1 is SGHNT and CDR2 YYREEE (reference sequence). CDR3 in amino acids: CASSWGLNEQFF. CDR3 coding DNA: TGTGCCAGCAGCTGGGGACTAAATGAGCAGTTCTTC. The whole variable domain, remainder taken from reference TRBV5-4 and TRBJ2-1, is ETGVTQSPTHLIKTRGQQVTLRCSSQSGHNTVSWYQQALGQGPQFIFQYYREEENGRGNFPPRFSGLQFPNYSSELNVNALELDDSALYLCASSWGLNEQFFGPGTRLTVL.

In its sample, this clone was seen once. The chain carries TRBV7-2 and TRBJ1-4; 10 bases align to TRBD1. This CDR3 has 19 amino acids. From germline, CDR1 is SGHTA and CDR2 FQGNSA. V lost 5 bases to trimming and J lost 1 base; unmatched junction nucleotides: 13. CDR3 region: CASSRRNDRGPGTNEKLFF. The DNA for the CDR3 is TGTGCCAGCAGCCGTCGGAACGACAGGGGGCCGGGAACTAATGAAAAACTGTTTTTT.

This chain joins TRBV7-2 and TRBJ2-1, with 8 positions matching TRBD2. This CDR3 comprises 16 residues. The germline V gene encodes CDR1 SGHTA and CDR2 FQGNSA. The V and J ends lost 1 base and 4 bases, in that order; junction bases with no gene match: 6. CDR3 DNA sequence: TGTGCCAGCAGCTTAGAGGGTAGCGGGATTTACAATGAGCAGTTCTTC. Protein sequence: CASSLEGSGIYNEQFF.

J is TRBJ2-5 and V is TRBV5-1, with 9 bases lining up with TRBD1. Germline assignment: CDR1 SGHRS and CDR2 YFSETQ. The V and J ends lost 0 bases and 5 bases, in that order; junction bases with no gene match: 8. This CDR3 is 16 amino acids long. Written as DNA, the CDR3 is TGCGCCAGCAGCTTGGCGTGGGGACAGGGCCTTGAGACCCAGTACTTC. Translation: CASSLAWGQGLETQYF.

The chain carries TRBV5-4 and TRBJ2-5; tentative D call: TRBD2 (7 bases). Trimming removed 1 base from V and 5 bases from J, with 21 bases in between. The CDR3 sequence is 17 residues long. Germline V lookup: CDR1 SGHNT, CDR2 YYREEE (reference sequence). The CDR3 coding sequence is TGTGCCAGCAGCTTGAAACAGGGAGCGGGACTCAGGGAGACCCAGTACTTC. Its protein is CASSLKQGAGLRETQYF.

This chain uses TRBV6-5 with TRBJ1-2, with a weak D call TRBD1 (6 bases). Looked up from germline, CDR1 is MNHEY and CDR2 is SVGAGI. Trimming shortened V by 8 bases and J by 5 bases, and 18 bases separated the two germline ends. CDR3 length equals 14 residues. CDR3 in DNA: TGTGCCAGCGGCTCCGGTCAGGGGAGTTATGGCTACACCTTC. It translates to CASGSGQGSYGYTF.

This chain joins TRBV5-1 and TRBJ1-6; weak D call: TRBD1 (5 bases). Germline CDR1 and CDR2: SGHRS and YFSETQ. CDR3 length: 17 residues. V dropped 4 bases and J dropped 0 bases, with 14 bases sitting between them. CDR3 sequence reads: CASSANRSSSYNSPLHF. In nucleotides, the CDR3 is TGCGCCAGCAGCGCCAACAGGTCTAGCTCCTATAATTCACCCCTCCACTTT.

This clone was recorded once. The V call is TRBV10-3, the J call TRBJ2-3, with TRBD2 matching over 9 bases. The CDR3 runs 14 residues. Germline trimming cut 7 bases from V and 4 bases from J; bases unmatched to any gene: 6. Germline V gene lookup returns CDR1 ENHRY and CDR2 SYGVKD. The CDR3 sequence is CAIKRTSAADTQYF. CDR3 bases: TGTGCCATCAAAAGGACTAGCGCGGCAGATACGCAGTATTTT.